This is a list of T cell receptor beta chains from one sample in a study of shared clonotypes between healthy human individuals. Assay: immunoSEQ multiplex PCR; the TCRdb copy retains only in-frame clones and omits some. Of about 2.3 million clones detected, over 90% appear once; the ten largest clones hold about 0.37%. The specimen was naive CD4+ T cells from PBMCs. These receptor sequences come from a man aged 18 to 30 in good health. Some clones in this sample may be carry-over from other donors' samples. The CDR3 runs from the conserved cysteine through the conserved F or W. The D gene is left open where the match is weak. Some rows mark clone size as missing; the rest say once, few, many or name a class of expanded clone.

j_gene	abundance	v_gene	d_gene	CDR3nt	CDR3aa
TRBJ2-7	-	TRBV15	-	TGTGCCACCAGCAGAGGGACTTCTTGGGGGCAATACGAGCAGTACTTC	CATSRGTSWGQYEQYF
TRBJ1-2	-	TRBV5-1	-	TGCGCCAGCAGTTTTGGGACCGCGACAGTTCGCTACACCTTC	CASSFGTATVRYTF
TRBJ2-1	-	TRBV6-5	TRBD1	TGTGCCAGCTCTATGCGACGACAGGGGAATGAGCAGTTCTTC	CASSMRRQGNEQFF
TRBJ1-1	-	TRBV27	-	TGTGCCAGCAGTTTTGGGGTGGGAGCTGAAGCTTTCTTT	CASSFGVGAEAFF
TRBJ1-2	-	TRBV29-1	TRBD1	TGCAGCGTGAGGGACAGGGGGAACGTTTATGGCTACACCTTC	CSVRDRGNVYGYTF
TRBJ1-1	-	TRBV5-1	-	TGCGCCAGCAGCTTGACAGGGTCGAACACTGAAGCTTTCTTT	CASSLTGSNTEAFF
TRBJ1-2	-	TRBV4-3	-	TGCGCCAGCAGCCAAGATGCGGGGGATGAGTATGGCTACACCTTC	CASSQDAGDEYGYTF
TRBJ2-1	-	TRBV28	-	TGTGCCAGCCGGTTAGAAGGACTGGGGAATGAGCAGTTCTTC	CASRLEGLGNEQFF
TRBJ1-1	few	TRBV10-3	-	TGTGCCATCAGCCCCTCCGGCATGAACACTGAAGCTTTCTTT	CAISPSGMNTEAFF
TRBJ2-1	-	TRBV5-1	-	TGCGCCAGCAGGCAACAGGTTCCATCCTACAATGAGCAGTTCTTC	CASRQQVPSYNEQFF
TRBJ2-1	-	TRBV10-3	TRBD1	TGTGCCATCAGTCCGGGACAGGGGGTCAGTTACTCCTACAATGAGCAGTTCTTC	CAISPGQGVSYSYNEQFF
TRBJ1-1	-	TRBV7-3	TRBD1	TGTGCCAGCAGCCACCCAAGACAGGGGGCTGAAGCTTTCTTT	CASSHPRQGAEAFF
TRBJ1-2	-	TRBV28	TRBD1	TGTGCCAGCAGCCCCGTGGCGGGGACAGGGAAGGACTATGGCTACACCTTC	CASSPVAGTGKDYGYTF
TRBJ1-5	-	TRBV6-1	-	TGTGCCAGCAGTGAACCGGGGGAAGGGCAGCCCCAGCATTTT	CASSEPGEGQPQHF
TRBJ1-5	-	TRBV7-2	-	TGTGCCAGCAGCTTAGCAGACAGCCAGCCCCAGCATTTT	CASSLADSQPQHF
TRBJ2-7	-	TRBV6-5	-	TGTGCCAGCAGACAGACAGGCCCTCGAGGCGAGCAGTACTTC	CASRQTGPRGEQYF
TRBJ1-3	-	TRBV7-9	-	TGTGCCAGCAGACAGGCTGGGGTTGGAAACACCATATATTTT	CASRQAGVGNTIYF
TRBJ2-3	-	TRBV28	TRBD2	TGTGCCACCCACTCAGCGGGAGGGCCCCGGGATACGCAGTATTTT	CATHSAGGPRDTQYF
TRBJ1-1	-	TRBV6-4	-	TGTGCCAGCAGCCCAGGGCCGGAGAACACTGAAGCTTTCTTT	CASSPGPENTEAFF
TRBJ2-2	-	TRBV7-3	TRBD2	TGTGCCAGCAGCCGGGAGGCTGATACCGGGGAGCTGTTTTTT	CASSREADTGELFF
TRBJ1-5	-	TRBV5-1	-	TGCGCCAGCAGCGTACAGGGAGGGAGCAATCAGCCCCAGCATTTT	CASSVQGGSNQPQHF
TRBJ2-2	once	TRBV18	-	TGTGCCAGCTCACCGGGCGCCTCAGGAACCGGGGAGCTGTTTTTT	CASSPGASGTGELFF
TRBJ2-6	-	TRBV5-4	TRBD2	TGTGCCAGCAGCTTGGGGACTAGCGGAAATTCTGGGGCCAACGTCCTGACTTTC	CASSLGTSGNSGANVLTF
TRBJ2-2	-	TRBV9	TRBD1	TGTGCCAGCAGCGTAGGATCGGACAGGGAGGCCGGGGAGCTGTTTTTT	CASSVGSDREAGELFF
TRBJ1-1	-	TRBV14	-	TGTGCCAGCAGCCAAGATACCCGGGCTGATGAAGCTTTCTTT	CASSQDTRADEAFF